Presented here are 7 T cell receptor beta chains from one specimen sequenced in a study of shared clonotypes between healthy human individuals. Clones were read by immunoSEQ multiplex PCR, and TCRdb kept only the in-frame ones, dropping some. The table has under 2.5 million clones, 80% to 95% seen once. Sequencing input: naive CD4+ T cells from PBMCs. Subset here: CD45RA+ positively selected. The source is a man in his late teens or twenties in good health. Some clones in this sample may be carry-over from other donors' samples.

The V call is TRBV6-5, the J call TRBJ1-2; D possibly corresponds to TRBD1 (6 bases). The CDR3 extends over 15 amino acids. V lost 6 bases and J 4 bases, leaving 18 bases between the germline ends. Germline lookup yields CDR1 MNHEY and CDR2 SVGAGI. The CDR3 loop reads CASSVGTPGGYGYTF. The CDR3 bases are TGTGCCAGCAGCGTCGGGACACCCGGTGGCTATGGCTACACCTTC.

V is TRBV7-2 and J is TRBJ1-1, with a weak D call TRBD1 (6 bases). Germline V gene lookup returns CDR1 SGHTA and CDR2 FQGNSA. This CDR3 comprises 15 residues. Trimming removed 1 base at V and 8 bases at J, with 17 bases between. For the CDR3, the DNA is TGTGCCAGCAGCTTAGATGTTCGGGGGGCGGGGGAAGCTTTCTTT. Its translation is CASSLDVRGAGEAFF.

The chain uses TRBV21-1 and TRBJ2-7. TRBV21-1 is noted as a pseudogene. This CDR3 spans 16 amino acids. In DNA form, the CDR3 reads TGTGCCAGCAGCAAAGGAGGAGAGGGGTCCCCCTACGAGCAGTACTTC. It codes for CASSKGGEGSPYEQYF.

The rearrangement links TRBV30 to TRBJ2-7; TRBD2 is a possible D gene (6 bases). The CDR3 covers 15 residues. Looked up from germline, CDR1 is GTSNPN and CDR2 is SVGIG (reference sequence). V was clipped by 6 bases and J by 2 bases, with 20 bases between them. The CDR3 DNA reads TGTGCCTGCCGGTTCGGGAGCCTTCACCCCTACGAGCAGTACTTC. It translates to CACRFGSLHPYEQYF.

This rearrangement joins TRBV5-1 to TRBJ1-1; 7 bases align to TRBD1. Germline V gene sequence: CDR1 SGHRS, CDR2 YFSETQ. The CDR3 consists of 13 residues. J gave up 1 base and V 5 bases, and 2 bases lay outside the gene matches. The CDR3 DNA sequence: TGCGCCAGCAGAGACAGGGCGAACACTGAAGCTTTCTTT. Protein: CASRDRANTEAFF.

In the case of this clone: One end of the junction is discordant with germline, which a read error may explain. This rearrangement joins TRBV7-2 to TRBJ2-1; 7 positions match TRBD1. Germline V gene lookup returns CDR1 SGHTA and CDR2 FQGNSA. CDR3 length equals 16 residues. CDR3 region: CASSSMTGWLYDEQFF. CDR3 in DNA: TGTGCCAGCAGCTCCATGACAGGGTGGCTCTACGATGAGCAGTTCTTC.

The chain uses TRBV29-1 and TRBJ1-2, with 7 nucleotides matching TRBD1. With 3 bases clipped from V and 4 bases from J, the junction kept 2 bases outside the gene matches. The CDR3 contains 12 residues. Germline CDR1 is SQVTM and CDR2 is ANQGSEA. In nucleotides, the CDR3 is TGCAGCGTTGACAACAGGGGCTATGGCTACACCTTC. This gives the protein CSVDNRGYGYTF. The full variable domain, in which reference TRBV29-1 and TRBJ1-2 provide the parts outside the CDR3, is SAVISQKPSRDICQRGTSLTIQCQVDSQVTMMFWYRQQPGQSLTLIATANQGSEATYESGFVIDKFPISRPNLTFSTLTVSNMSPEDSSIYLCSVDNRGYGYTFGSGTRLTVV.